The 21 T cell receptor beta chains below come from one sample, sequenced in a study of cytomegalovirus exposure and HLA in healthy donors. Primers: 60 Vbeta forward and 13 Jbeta reverse. Produced via immunoSEQ multiplex PCR; TCRdb's table is partial and in-frame only. The profile covers 150,000 to 200,000 clones, with around 86% appearing a single time and 1.5% to 2% taken by the ten largest. The sequencing input was PBMCs. Receptor source: a young woman in good health and CMV-seronegative.

The V gene is TRBV5-1, the J gene TRBJ1-2; D uncertain. Between the trimmed V and J ends, which lost 0 bases and 2 bases, there was a span of 11 bases. CDR3 length equals 15 residues. The germline CDR1 and CDR2 sequences are SGHRS and YFSETQ. CDR3 region: CASSLGGAENYGYTF. The CDR3 coding sequence is TGCGCCAGCAGCTTGGGCGGCGCCGAAAACTATGGCTACACCTTC.

This rearrangement joins TRBV7-3 to TRBJ2-1, with 7 bases aligning to TRBD2. The CDR3 is made up of 17 amino acids. V lost 2 bases, J lost 0 bases, and 7 bases stayed unmatched. Germline CDR1 is SGHTA and CDR2 is FQGTGA. Here the CDR3 DNA reads TGTGCCAGCAGCTTAGAAGGAGCGGGAAGCTCCTACAATGAGCAGTTCTTC. Translating it yields CASSLEGAGSSYNEQFF.

The rearrangement joins TRBV7-9 to TRBJ2-3, with a weak D call TRBD2 (6 bases). In germline, CDR1 is SEHNR, CDR2 FQNEAQ (reference sequence). V was shortened by 5 bases and J by 0 bases, with 12 bases between the two germline ends. The CDR3 sequence is 15 residues long. In DNA form, the CDR3 reads TGTGCCAGCAGCCGAGGACTAACTAGCACAGATACGCAGTATTTT. This sequence encodes CASSRGLTSTDTQYF.

In nucleotides, the CDR3 is TGTGCCAGCAGTTCGTCAGGGTTTGTGCCCTACAATGAGCAGTTCTTC. The encoded protein is CASSSSGFVPYNEQFF. The J gene is TRBJ2-1, the V gene TRBV6-6, with D possibly TRBD1 on 5 matching bases. Trimming cost V 4 bases and J 2 bases, with 15 bases left between them. CDR1 is MNHNY, CDR2 SVGAGI, per germline (reference sequence). The CDR3 loop spans 16 amino acids.

The gene calls are TRBV5-1 and TRBJ1-1, with 9 bases lining up with TRBD1. CDR1 and CDR2 (germline): SGHRS, YFSETQ. The V gene end was trimmed by 9 bases and the J gene end by 0 bases; junction bases not matched to a gene: 9. The CDR3 loop spans 15 amino acids. CDR3 in DNA: TGCGCCACCAAAGGACAGGGGCCCATGAACACTGAAGCTTTCTTT. Translation gives CATKGQGPMNTEAFF.

In this sample, this clone turned up once. The J gene is TRBJ1-5, the V gene TRBV5-6, with D perhaps TRBD1 (5 bases). V lost 2 bases to trimming and J lost 13 bases, with 16 bases between them. Germline V lookup: CDR1 SGHDT, CDR2 YYEEEE. This CDR3 region has 13 residues. CDR3 loop: CASSFGYGGWQHF. The CDR3 nucleotides read TGTGCCAGCAGCTTTGGGTACGGGGGATGGCAGCATTTT.

The chain uses TRBV7-2 and TRBJ2-7, with TRBD1 matching over 7 bases. Germline-derived CDR1 and CDR2 are SGHTA and FQGNSA. CDR3 length equals 14 residues. Trimming cost V 5 bases and J 3 bases; bases outside gene matches: 7. Here the CDR3 DNA reads TGTGCCAGCAGCCGGACAGGCCTCTACTACGAGCAGTACTTC. It codes for CASSRTGLYYEQYF.

The chain combines TRBV7-2 with TRBJ2-5, with a possible D match to TRBD2 (6 bases). Germline-derived CDR1 and CDR2 are SGHTA and FQGNSA. The CDR3 loop spans 14 amino acids. Trimming cost V 1 base and J 2 bases, with 8 bases left between them. In DNA, the CDR3 is TGTGCCAGCAGCTTAGAACTAGCTCAAGAGACCCAGTACTTC. Its translation is CASSLELAQETQYF.

In DNA, the CDR3 is TGTGCCAGCAGCCCCCCAATATCCGGTGAAGCTTTCTTT. Amino acids: CASSPPISGEAFF. This chain uses TRBV2 with TRBJ1-1, with D unresolved. V lost 6 bases and J 7 bases, leaving 15 bases between the germline ends. This CDR3 is 13 amino acids long. Looked up from germline, CDR1 is SNHLY and CDR2 is FYNNEI.

The chain couples TRBV6-5 to TRBJ1-6, with D possibly being TRBD1 (5 bases). The CDR3 spans 13 residues. The germline V gene encodes CDR1 MNHEY and CDR2 SVGAGI. The ends were cut back, 6 bases at V and 7 bases at J, with 10 bases in the middle. The CDR3, as DNA: TGTGCCAGCAGCACCGACAGCAATTCACCCCTCCACTTT. It yields the protein CASSTDSNSPLHF.

This chain links TRBV5-1 with TRBJ1-5; D call uncertain. The CDR3 spans 15 residues. V was pared by 0 bases and J by 0 bases, with 7 bases between. Per germline, CDR1 SGHRS and CDR2 YFSETQ. CDR3 loop: CASSLGGYSNQPQHF. Written as DNA, the CDR3 is TGCGCCAGCAGCTTGGGAGGGTATAGCAATCAGCCCCAGCATTTT.

The rearrangement links TRBV21-1 to TRBJ1-1. TRBV21-1 corresponds to a pseudogene. CDR3 length equals 16 residues. The CDR3 loop is CASSLQNNQRGGKAFF. The CDR3 coding sequence is TGTGCCAGCAGCCTACAAAATAATCAGCGGGGGGGCAAAGCTTTCTTT.

This rearrangement joins TRBV5-4 to TRBJ2-7; 7 positions agree with TRBD1. CDR1 and CDR2 (germline): SGHNT, YYREEE (reference sequence). This CDR3 contains 15 residues. The J segment lost 2 bases and the V segment lost 4 bases, leaving 9 bases of the junction unmatched. The CDR3 sequence is CASSGQGTATYEQYF. The CDR3 coding sequence is TGTGCCAGCAGCGGGCAGGGGACAGCTACCTACGAGCAGTACTTC.

The rearrangement joins TRBV30 to TRBJ1-1; 7 positions agree with TRBD1. Germline V gene data show CDR1 as GTSNPN and CDR2 as SVGIG (reference sequence). The CDR3 covers 13 residues. Trimming took 4 bases from V and 6 from J; bases not matched to a gene: 8. CDR3 amino acids: CAWKGGDGAEAFF. As DNA, the CDR3 is TGTGCCTGGAAAGGGGGCGATGGTGCTGAAGCTTTCTTT.

The chain has TRBV5-1 and TRBJ2-3; TRBD1 aligns across 12 bases. The CDR3 runs to 15 residues. J lost 5 bases, V lost 6 bases, and 7 bases had no gene match. Germline loops: CDR1 SGHRS, CDR2 YFSETQ. For the CDR3, the DNA is TGCGCCAGCACCTGGGACAGGGGGCCGGGAGATACGCAGTATTTT. Amino acid sequence: CASTWDRGPGDTQYF.

This sequence joins TRBV5-1 and TRBJ2-3; 7 bases are a match to TRBD2. Germline loops: CDR1 SGHRS, CDR2 YFSETQ. Unmatched junction bases numbered 8, after V lost 4 bases and J lost 3 bases. CDR3 length equals 15 residues. The CDR3 DNA reads as TGCGCCAGCAGCAGCGGGACGGAGTTTACAGATACGCAGTATTTT. Amino acid sequence: CASSSGTEFTDTQYF.

This sequence joins TRBV7-8 and TRBJ1-4; D not certain. V was shortened by 9 bases and J by 7 bases, with 9 bases between the two germline ends. This CDR3 comprises 11 residues. From germline, CDR1 is SGHVS and CDR2 FQNEAQ. The CDR3 is CASQRGEKLFF. CDR3 in DNA: TGTGCCAGTCAACGCGGTGAAAAACTGTTTTTT.

The rearrangement joins TRBV4-1 to TRBJ1-1, with no clear D. V was clipped by 1 base and J by 1 base, with 4 bases between them. This CDR3 contains 13 residues. From germline, CDR1 is MGHRA and CDR2 YSYEKL. The CDR3 reads CASSQAGNTEAFF. The CDR3 DNA sequence: TGCGCCAGCAGCCAAGCAGGGAACACTGAAGCTTTCTTT.

The chain joins TRBV29-1 to TRBJ1-1; unclear D gene. This CDR3 is built from 10 residues. The V gene's germline CDR1 is SQVTM and CDR2 ANQGSEA. The V end was cut by 4 bases, the J end by 11 bases, with 11 bases between. CDR3 sequence (DNA): TGCAGCGTTGGGTTTCCGGGTGCTTTCTTT. It codes for CSVGFPGAFF. The full variable domain, rest sourced from reference TRBV29-1 and TRBJ1-1, is SAVISQKPSRDICQRGTSLTIQCQVDSQVTMMFWYRQQPGQSLTLIATANQGSEATYESGFVIDKFPISRPNLTFSTLTVSNMSPEDSSIYLCSVGFPGAFFGQGTRLTVV.

This chain connects TRBV18 to TRBJ2-7, with 10 nucleotides matching TRBD1. Germline CDR1 KGHSH, CDR2 LQKENI. Losses at the gene ends were 4 bases for V and 5 bases for J; bases not matched to a gene: 5. CDR3 length equals 14 residues. For the CDR3, the DNA is TGTGCCAGCTCACTTACGACAGGGGGCAACGAGCAGTACTTC. Amino acid sequence: CASSLTTGGNEQYF.

This clone has more than one count but fewer than ten. V is TRBV19 and J is TRBJ2-4; possibly TRBD2 for D (6 bases). The V end was cut by 9 bases, the J end by 8 bases, with 20 bases between. CDR3 size: 14 residues. In germline, CDR1 is LNHDA, CDR2 SQIVND (reference sequence). CDR3 nucleotide sequence: TGTGCCAGCACCGCGTATCGCGGGGTGGACATTCAGTACTTC. This codes for CASTAYRGVDIQYF.